Shown below are 19 T cell receptor beta chains from a single sample sequenced in a study of shared clonotypes between healthy human individuals. Measured with immunoSEQ multiplex PCR; TCRdb has only the in-frame clones, and not every one. The sample has approximately 2.1 million clones; 90% to 95% are singletons. Material for sequencing was naive CD4+ T cells from PBMCs. Subset denoted: CD45RA+ positively selected. The receptors stem from a man aged 18 to 35 in good health. Some clones in this sample may be carry-over from other donors' samples.

This sequence joins TRBV19 and TRBJ2-3; 7 bases map to TRBD1. Trimming removed 5 bases from V and 1 base from J; junction bases left unmatched: 6. The CDR3 extends over 15 amino acids. From germline, CDR1 is LNHDA and CDR2 SQIVND (reference sequence). The CDR3 region has the DNA TGTGCCAGTAGTGCGAGGACAGGTCGCACAGATACGCAGTATTTT. Encoded protein: CASSARTGRTDTQYF.

Worth noting for this clone: Distinct nucleotide sequences in the sample also encode this CDR3. J is TRBJ2-1 and V is TRBV28; 11 nucleotides agree with TRBD2. The germline gives CDR1 MDHEN, CDR2 SYDVKM. The V segment lost 6 bases and the J segment 2 bases; nucleotides outside the gene matches: 0. The CDR3 has 14 residues. CDR3 region: CASRGLAAYNEQFF. CDR3 coding DNA: TGTGCCAGCAGGGGACTAGCGGCCTACAATGAGCAGTTCTTC.

Details on this clone: Other DNA sequences in the sample encode the same CDR3. The rearrangement joins TRBV7-2 to TRBJ2-5; D unresolved. Trimming pared 5 bases from V and 2 bases from J, leaving 9 bases between. Per the germline V gene, CDR1 is SGHTA and CDR2 is FQGNSA. This CDR3 spans 13 amino acids. CDR3 in DNA: TGTGCCAGCAGCCTCCTGCGGCAAGAGACCCAGTACTTC. It specifies CASSLLRQETQYF.

The V gene is TRBV5-6, the J gene TRBJ1-2, with D perhaps TRBD1 (5 bases). The CDR3 covers 14 residues. CDR1 is SGHDT and CDR2 is YYEEEE in the germline V gene. Trimming cost V 2 bases and J 4 bases, with 12 bases left between them. This CDR3 is CASSFGQGVYGYTF. Here the CDR3 DNA reads TGTGCCAGCAGCTTTGGCCAGGGTGTCTATGGCTACACCTTC.

The V gene is TRBV5-1, the J gene TRBJ2-7, with D perhaps matching TRBD2 (5 bases). CDR3 length: 14 residues. Trimming stripped 0 bases from V and 6 bases from J, with 13 bases between. Germline CDR1 and CDR2: SGHRS and YFSETQ. The CDR3, as DNA: TGCGCCAGCAGCTTGGAAGGATCCCGGGGCGAGCAGTACTTC. Protein: CASSLEGSRGEQYF.

The count of this clone is one. The rearrangement joins TRBV27 to TRBJ2-7; no definite D call. Germline V gene lookup returns CDR1 MNHEY and CDR2 SMNVEV (reference sequence). The CDR3 is made up of 14 amino acids. V was clipped by 5 bases and J by 1 base, with 12 bases between them. CDR3 DNA: TGTGCCAGCAGTCCGAGGAGTAGGTCCTACGAGCAGTACTTC. This gives the protein CASSPRSRSYEQYF.

Note on this clone: One end of the junction varies from germline; a read error may be responsible. The chain recombines TRBV6-5 with TRBJ1-1; D is possibly TRBD1 (6 bases). Germline V CDR1 and CDR2: MNHEY, SVGAGI. The CDR3 loop spans 14 amino acids. The DNA of the CDR3 is TGTGCCAGCAGCCGAATAGGGGGGAACACTCAAGCTTTCTTT. Its protein is CASSRIGGNTQAFF.

This clone showed up just a few times. V and J are TRBV5-1 and TRBJ1-2, with D uncertain. Trimming removed 5 bases from V and 2 bases from J, with 10 bases in between. CDR3 size: 13 residues. Germline V gene sequence: CDR1 SGHRS, CDR2 YFSETQ. The CDR3 sequence: CASRPTFNYGYTF. In DNA, the CDR3 is TGCGCCAGCAGACCGACATTCAACTATGGCTACACCTTC.

The chain is built from TRBV28 and TRBJ2-7; D not resolved. The germline V gene has CDR1 MDHEN and CDR2 SYDVKM. Trimming cost V 4 bases and J 4 bases, with 14 bases left between them. This CDR3 is built from 14 residues. Written as DNA, the CDR3 is TGTGCCAGCAGTTCGGGCAGGAGACCTTACGAGCAGTACTTC. Translation: CASSSGRRPYEQYF.

The chain combines TRBV7-9 with TRBJ2-7; D tentatively fits TRBD1 or TRBD2 (5 bases each). Germline CDR1 SEHNR, CDR2 FQNEAQ (reference sequence). This CDR3 spans 19 amino acids. Trimming removed 5 bases from V and 4 bases from J, with 30 bases in between. This CDR3 is CASSPRGQDDIGGNYEQYF. DNA for the CDR3: TGTGCCAGCAGCCCGAGGGGTCAGGATGATATTGGTGGAAATTACGAGCAGTACTTC.

The V and J genes are TRBV5-5 and TRBJ1-1, with D maybe TRBD1 (5 bases). V shed 1 base and J shed 0 bases, with 13 bases lying between them. CDR3 size: 16 residues. The germline CDR1 and CDR2 sequences are SGHKS and YYEKEE (reference sequence). The CDR3 bases are TGTGCCAGCAGCTTGACCGGGACGGCTATGAACACTGAAGCTTTCTTT. It yields the protein CASSLTGTAMNTEAFF. Full variable domain (outside the CDR3, taken from reference TRBV5-5 and TRBJ1-1): DAGVTQSPTHLIKTRGQQVTLRCSPISGHKSVSWYQQVLGQGPQFIFQYYEKEERGRGNFPDRFSARQFPNYSSELNVNALLLGDSALYLCASSLTGTAMNTEAFFGQGTRLTVV.

This chain uses TRBV5-6 with TRBJ2-7, with TRBD1 matching over 7 bases. The CDR3 totals 14 residues. Germline V CDR1 and CDR2: SGHDT, YYEEEE. V was clipped by 4 bases and J by 5 bases; unmatched bases: 9. The CDR3 sequence is CASSPQDRFDEQYF. In nucleotides, the CDR3 is TGTGCCAGCAGCCCCCAGGACAGGTTCGACGAGCAGTACTTC.

CDR3 region: CASSPAKRGPQETQYF. CDR3 nucleotide sequence: TGTGCCAGCTCCCCCGCGAAAAGAGGACCCCAAGAGACCCAGTACTTC. This chain links TRBV19 with TRBJ2-5, with D unresolved. V was trimmed by 9 bases and J by 1 base, leaving 21 bases between them. The CDR3 totals 16 residues. Germline V gene data show CDR1 as LNHDA and CDR2 as SQIVND (reference sequence).

The J gene is TRBJ2-3, the V gene TRBV5-1; 7 nucleotides line up with TRBD2. In germline, CDR1 is SGHRS, CDR2 YFSETQ. The CDR3 consists of 18 residues. The V and J ends lost 0 bases and 5 bases, in that order; junction bases with no gene match: 15. CDR3 sequence (DNA): TGCGCCAGCAGCTTGGTAGGTGATAGCGGGCCCTTTGGAGATACGCAGTATTTT. Translated: CASSLVGDSGPFGDTQYF.

Note on this clone: The same CDR3 arises from other DNA sequences in this sample as well. The genes are TRBV9 and TRBJ2-5; D call uncertain. The germline gives CDR1 SGDLS, CDR2 YYNGEE. This CDR3 is built from 13 residues. The V and J ends lost 0 bases and 5 bases respectively, with 8 bases between them. CDR3 amino acids: CASSVGLGETQYF. The CDR3 coding sequence is TGTGCCAGCAGCGTAGGCCTTGGGGAGACCCAGTACTTC.

The J gene is TRBJ1-1, the V gene TRBV6-5, with D possibly being TRBD1 (6 bases). From germline, CDR1 is MNHEY and CDR2 SVGAGI. This CDR3 has 14 amino acids. The V end was cut by 7 bases, the J end by 4 bases, with 16 bases between. The CDR3 sequence: CASMVAGARTEAFF. The CDR3 nucleotides read TGTGCCAGCATGGTTGCGGGGGCGCGCACTGAAGCTTTCTTT.

This clone showed up just a few times. This chain connects TRBV5-4 to TRBJ1-2, with TRBD1 matching over 7 bases. This CDR3 contains 14 residues. Looked up from germline, CDR1 is SGHNT and CDR2 is YYREEE (reference sequence). V was pared by 4 bases and J by 4 bases, with 7 bases of the junction left unmatched. The CDR3 protein is CASSESGTAYGYTF. CDR3 DNA sequence: TGTGCCAGCAGCGAATCCGGGACAGCCTATGGCTACACCTTC.

The CDR3 DNA sequence: TGTGCCAGTAGTGCCCCTCGTTTCCGGACAGGGGTCGATGGGGCCAACGTCCTGACTTTC. The encoded protein is CASSAPRFRTGVDGANVLTF. The V call is TRBV19, the J call TRBJ2-6; TRBD1 matches 9 bases. J was trimmed by 3 bases and V by 5 bases; bases with no gene match: 17. This CDR3 comprises 20 residues. The germline V gene has CDR1 LNHDA and CDR2 SQIVND (reference sequence). Variable domain in full (rest from reference TRBV19 and TRBJ2-6): DGGITQSPKYLFRKEGQNVTLSCEQNLNHDAMYWYRQDPGQGLRLIYYSQIVNDFQKGDIAEGYSVSREKKESFPLTVTSAQKNPTAFYLCASSAPRFRTGVDGANVLTFGAGSRLTVL.

The chain recombines TRBV5-6 with TRBJ2-1; D ambiguous. The CDR3 has 15 amino acids. The ends were cut back, 1 base at V and 0 bases at J, with 8 bases in the middle. Germline V lookup: CDR1 SGHDT, CDR2 YYEEEE. The CDR3 region is CASSLRSSSYNEQFF. Written as DNA, the CDR3 is TGTGCCAGCAGCTTGAGGTCCAGCTCCTACAATGAGCAGTTCTTC.